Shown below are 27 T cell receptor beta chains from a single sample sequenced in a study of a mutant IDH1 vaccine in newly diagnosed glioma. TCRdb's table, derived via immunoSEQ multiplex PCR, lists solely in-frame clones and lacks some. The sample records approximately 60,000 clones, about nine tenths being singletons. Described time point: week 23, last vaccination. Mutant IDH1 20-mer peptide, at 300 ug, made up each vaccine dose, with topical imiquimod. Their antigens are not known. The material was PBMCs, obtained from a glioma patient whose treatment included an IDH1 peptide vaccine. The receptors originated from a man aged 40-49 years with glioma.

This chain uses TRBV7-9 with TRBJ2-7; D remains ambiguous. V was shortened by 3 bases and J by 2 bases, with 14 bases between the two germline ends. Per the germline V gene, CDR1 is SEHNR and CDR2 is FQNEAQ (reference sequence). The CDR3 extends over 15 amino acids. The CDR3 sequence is CASSFKETNPYEQYF. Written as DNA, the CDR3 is TGTGCCAGCAGCTTTAAGGAGACAAACCCCTACGAGCAGTACTTC.

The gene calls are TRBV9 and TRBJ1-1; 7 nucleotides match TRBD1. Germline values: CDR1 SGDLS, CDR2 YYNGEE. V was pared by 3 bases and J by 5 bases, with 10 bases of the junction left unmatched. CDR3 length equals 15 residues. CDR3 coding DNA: TGTGCCAGCAGCGGAGGACAGGCTTTAGTGACTGAAGCTTTCTTT. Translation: CASSGGQALVTEAFF. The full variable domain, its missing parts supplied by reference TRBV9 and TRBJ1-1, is DSGVTQTPKHLITATGQRVTLRCSPRSGDLSVYWYQQSLDQGLQFLIQYYNGEERAKGNILERFSAQQFPDLHSELNLSSLELGDSALYFCASSGGQALVTEAFFGQGTRLTVV.

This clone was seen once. The CDR3 DNA reads as TGTGCCAGTAGTACGACTAGCGGGAGCTACGAGCAGTACTTC. Protein: CASSTTSGSYEQYF. The rearrangement uses TRBV19 and TRBJ2-7; TRBD2 aligns across 12 bases. CDR1 and CDR2 from the germline V gene are LNHDA and SQIVND (reference sequence). The CDR3 is 14 residues long. The V and J ends lost 4 bases and 3 bases, in that order; junction bases with no gene match: 1.

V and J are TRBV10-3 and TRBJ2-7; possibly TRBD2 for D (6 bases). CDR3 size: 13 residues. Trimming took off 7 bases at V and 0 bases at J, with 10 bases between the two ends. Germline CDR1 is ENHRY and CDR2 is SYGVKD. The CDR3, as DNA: TGTGCCATCACCGCGGGACCCTCCTACGAGCAGTACTTC. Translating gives CAITAGPSYEQYF.

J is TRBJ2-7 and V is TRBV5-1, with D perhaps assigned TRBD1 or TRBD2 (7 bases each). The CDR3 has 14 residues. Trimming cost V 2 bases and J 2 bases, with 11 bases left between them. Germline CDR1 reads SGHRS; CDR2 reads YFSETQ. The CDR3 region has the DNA TGCGCCAGCAGCTTCCAGGGGGGGGCCTACGAGCAGTACTTC. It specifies CASSFQGGAYEQYF.

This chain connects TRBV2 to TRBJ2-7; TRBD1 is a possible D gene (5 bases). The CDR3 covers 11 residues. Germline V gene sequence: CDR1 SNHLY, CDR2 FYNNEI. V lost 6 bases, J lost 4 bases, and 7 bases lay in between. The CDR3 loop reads CASRTEYEQYF. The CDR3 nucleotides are TGTGCCAGCAGGACAGAATACGAGCAGTACTTC. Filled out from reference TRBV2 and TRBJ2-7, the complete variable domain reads EPEVTQTPSHQVTQMGQEVILRCVPISNHLYFYWYRQILGQKVEFLVSFYNNEISEKSEIFDDQFSVERPDGSNFTLKIRSTKLEDSAMYFCASRTEYEQYFGPGTRLTVT.

The CDR3 nucleotides are TGTGCCAGCAGCTTAGAGACAGGGGCTGTAGGCGAGCAGTACTTC. Translating it yields CASSLETGAVGEQYF. The chain has TRBV7-9 and TRBJ2-7, with TRBD1 matching over 8 bases. Germline CDR1 SEHNR, CDR2 FQNEAQ (reference sequence). V lost 1 base and J lost 6; bases outside the gene matches: 8. There are 15 residues in the CDR3.

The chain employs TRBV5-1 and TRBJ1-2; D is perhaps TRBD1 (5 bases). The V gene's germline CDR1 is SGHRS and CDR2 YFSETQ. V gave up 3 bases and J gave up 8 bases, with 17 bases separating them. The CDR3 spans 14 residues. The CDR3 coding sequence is TGCGCCAGCAGCTCTGAGGGGAGTGGATACGGCTACACCTTC. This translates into CASSSEGSGYGYTF.

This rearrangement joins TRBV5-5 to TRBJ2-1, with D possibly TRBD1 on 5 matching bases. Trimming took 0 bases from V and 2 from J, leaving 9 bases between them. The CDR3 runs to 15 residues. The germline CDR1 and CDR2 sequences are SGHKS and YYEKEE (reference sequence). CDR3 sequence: CASSLDQGAYNEQFF. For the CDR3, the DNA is TGTGCCAGCAGCTTGGATCAAGGGGCCTACAATGAGCAGTTCTTC.

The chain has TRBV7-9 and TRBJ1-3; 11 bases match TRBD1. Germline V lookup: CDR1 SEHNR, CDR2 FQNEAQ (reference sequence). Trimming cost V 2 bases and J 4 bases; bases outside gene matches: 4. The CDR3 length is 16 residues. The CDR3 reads CASSLPGQGVGNTIYF. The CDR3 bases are TGTGCCAGCAGCTTACCGGGACAGGGGGTCGGAAACACCATATATTTT. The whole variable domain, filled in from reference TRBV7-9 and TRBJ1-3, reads DTGVSQNPRHKITKRGQNVTFRCDPISEHNRLYWYRQTLGQGPEFLTYFQNEAQLEKSRLLSDRFSAERPKGSFSTLEIQRTEQGDSAMYLCASSLPGQGVGNTIYFGEGSWLTVV.

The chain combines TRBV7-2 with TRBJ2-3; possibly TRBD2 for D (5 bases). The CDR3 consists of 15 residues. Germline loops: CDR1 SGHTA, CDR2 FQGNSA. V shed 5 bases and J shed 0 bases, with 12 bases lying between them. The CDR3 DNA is TGTGCCAGCAGCCCCCGAAGCGGAAGCACAGATACGCAGTATTTT. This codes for CASSPRSGSTDTQYF.

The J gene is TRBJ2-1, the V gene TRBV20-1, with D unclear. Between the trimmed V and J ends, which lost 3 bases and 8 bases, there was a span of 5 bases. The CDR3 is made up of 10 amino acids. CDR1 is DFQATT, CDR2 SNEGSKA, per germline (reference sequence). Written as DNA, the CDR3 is TGCAGTGCTAGTGGCTATGAGCAGTTCTTC. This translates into CSASGYEQFF.

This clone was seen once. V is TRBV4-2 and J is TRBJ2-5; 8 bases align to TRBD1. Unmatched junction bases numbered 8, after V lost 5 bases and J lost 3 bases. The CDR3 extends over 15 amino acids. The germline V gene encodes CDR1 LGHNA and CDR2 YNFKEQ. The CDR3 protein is CASSIRPGQEETQYF. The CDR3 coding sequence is TGTGCCAGCAGCATCCGACCGGGACAGGAAGAGACCCAGTACTTC.

CDR3 sequence: CASSLAGRWGETQYF. The CDR3 bases are TGCGCCAGCAGCTTGGCCGGTCGGTGGGGGGAGACCCAGTACTTC. The chain joins TRBV5-1 to TRBJ2-5, with D perhaps given as TRBD1 or TRBD2 (5 bases each). Germline CDR1 is SGHRS and CDR2 is YFSETQ. Between the trimmed V and J ends, which lost 0 bases and 5 bases, there was a span of 14 bases. The CDR3 is 15 residues long.

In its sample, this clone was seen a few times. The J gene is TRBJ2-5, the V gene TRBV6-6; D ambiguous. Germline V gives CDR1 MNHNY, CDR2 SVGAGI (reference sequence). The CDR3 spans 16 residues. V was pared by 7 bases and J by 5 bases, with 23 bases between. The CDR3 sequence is CASITSPVAAKETQYF. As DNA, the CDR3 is TGTGCCAGCATCACAAGTCCCGTAGCTGCGAAGGAGACCCAGTACTTC.

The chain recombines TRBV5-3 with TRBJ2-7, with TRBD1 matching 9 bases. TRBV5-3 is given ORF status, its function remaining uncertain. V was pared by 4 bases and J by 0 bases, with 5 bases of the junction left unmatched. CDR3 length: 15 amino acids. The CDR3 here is CARSGDRGVSYEQYF. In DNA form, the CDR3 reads TGTGCCAGAAGCGGAGACAGGGGGGTCTCCTACGAGCAGTACTTC.

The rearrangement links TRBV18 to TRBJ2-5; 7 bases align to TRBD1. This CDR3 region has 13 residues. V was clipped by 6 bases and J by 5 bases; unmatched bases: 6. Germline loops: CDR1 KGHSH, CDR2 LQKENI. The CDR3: CASSPPRGETQYF. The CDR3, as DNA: TGTGCCAGCTCGCCTCCCAGGGGGGAGACCCAGTACTTC. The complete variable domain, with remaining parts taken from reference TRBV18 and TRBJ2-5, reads NAGVMQNPRHLVRRRGQEARLRCSPMKGHSHVYWYRQLPEEGLKFMVYLQKENIIDESGMPKERFSAEFPKEGPSILRIQQVVRGDSAAYFCASSPPRGETQYFGPGTRLLVL.

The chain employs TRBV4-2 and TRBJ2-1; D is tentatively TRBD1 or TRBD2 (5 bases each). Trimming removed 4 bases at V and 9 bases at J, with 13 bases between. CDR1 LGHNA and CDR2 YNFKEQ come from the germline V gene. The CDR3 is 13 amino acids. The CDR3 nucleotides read TGTGCCAGCAGCCTACGCCGAGGGGCTGAGCAGTTCTTC. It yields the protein CASSLRRGAEQFF.

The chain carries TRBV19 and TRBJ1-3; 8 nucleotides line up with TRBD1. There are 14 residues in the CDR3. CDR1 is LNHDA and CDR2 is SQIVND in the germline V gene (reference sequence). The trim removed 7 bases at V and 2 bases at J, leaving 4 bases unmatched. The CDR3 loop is CASNDRGAGNTIYF. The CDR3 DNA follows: TGTGCCAGTAACGACAGGGGCGCTGGAAACACCATATATTTT.

The CDR3 region has the DNA TGTGCCAGCAGCTTAAGAGGGGGAGAGACCCAGTACTTC. Translating gives CASSLRGGETQYF. The V and J genes are TRBV7-7 and TRBJ2-5, with a possible D match to TRBD1 (6 bases). Trimming removed 2 bases from V and 4 bases from J, with 8 bases in between. Germline V gene lookup returns CDR1 SSHAT and CDR2 FNYEAQ (reference sequence). This CDR3 region has 13 residues.

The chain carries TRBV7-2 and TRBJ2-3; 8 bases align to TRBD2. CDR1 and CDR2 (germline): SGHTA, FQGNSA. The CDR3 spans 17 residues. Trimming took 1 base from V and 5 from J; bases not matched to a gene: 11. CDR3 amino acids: CASSLVRSAGVGDTQYF. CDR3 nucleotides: TGTGCCAGCAGCTTAGTGAGGTCAGCGGGAGTTGGAGATACGCAGTATTTT.

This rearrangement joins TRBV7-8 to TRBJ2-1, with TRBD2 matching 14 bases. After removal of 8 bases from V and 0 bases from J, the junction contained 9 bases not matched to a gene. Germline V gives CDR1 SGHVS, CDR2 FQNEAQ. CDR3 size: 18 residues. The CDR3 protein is CASDGTSGRRGSYNEQFF. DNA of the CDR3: TGTGCCAGCGATGGGACTAGCGGGAGAAGGGGCTCCTACAATGAGCAGTTCTTC.

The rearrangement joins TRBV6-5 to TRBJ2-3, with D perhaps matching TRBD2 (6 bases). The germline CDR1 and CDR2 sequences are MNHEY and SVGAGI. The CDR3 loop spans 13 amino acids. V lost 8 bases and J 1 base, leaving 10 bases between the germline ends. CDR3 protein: CASLASGTDTQYF. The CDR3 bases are TGTGCCAGCTTGGCTAGCGGCACAGATACGCAGTATTTT.

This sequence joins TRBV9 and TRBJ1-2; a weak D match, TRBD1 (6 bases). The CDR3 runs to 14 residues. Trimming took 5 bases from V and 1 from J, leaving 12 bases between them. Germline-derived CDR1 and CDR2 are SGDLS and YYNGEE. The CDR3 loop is CASRGRGFNYGYTF. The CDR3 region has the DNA TGTGCCAGCAGAGGAAGGGGGTTTAACTATGGCTACACCTTC.

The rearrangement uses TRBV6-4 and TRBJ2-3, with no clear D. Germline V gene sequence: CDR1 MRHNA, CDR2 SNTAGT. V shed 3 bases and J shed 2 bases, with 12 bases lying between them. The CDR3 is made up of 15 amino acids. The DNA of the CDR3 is TGTGCCAGCAGTGAGGGCGGAGCTGTCACAGATACGCAGTATTTT. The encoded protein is CASSEGGAVTDTQYF.

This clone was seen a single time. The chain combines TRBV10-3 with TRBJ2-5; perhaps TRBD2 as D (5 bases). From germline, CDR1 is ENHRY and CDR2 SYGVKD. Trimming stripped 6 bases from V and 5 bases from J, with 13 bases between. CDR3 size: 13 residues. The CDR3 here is CAIRGGERETQYF. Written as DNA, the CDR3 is TGTGCCATCAGGGGTGGGGAGAGGGAGACCCAGTACTTC.

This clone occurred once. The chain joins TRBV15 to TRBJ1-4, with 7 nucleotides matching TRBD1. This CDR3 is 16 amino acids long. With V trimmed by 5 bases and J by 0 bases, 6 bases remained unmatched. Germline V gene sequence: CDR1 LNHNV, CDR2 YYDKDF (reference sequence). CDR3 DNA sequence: TGTGCCACCAGCCGCCGGACAGGCTCAACTAATGAAAAACTGTTTTTT. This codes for CATSRRTGSTNEKLFF.